Below, 10 T cell receptor beta chains from the same sample are listed, as sequenced in a study of T-cell memory formation after mild COVID-19. A single record per CDR3 protein comes from TCRdb applying MiXCR to the 5' RACE reads. The data show 150,000 or so distinct CDR3 sequences, around 15% seen once. The sequencing sample was made of PBMCs or a T cell subset sorted from them (not recorded which). The receptors derive from an adult woman who had mild COVID-19 (a few samples of this study predate the infection). Cell type and time point are not known.

This clonotype was seen a few times. The genes are TRBV5-5 and TRBJ1-6; D unclear. The germline gives CDR1 SGHKS, CDR2 YYEKEE (reference sequence). This CDR3 spans 13 amino acids. The V and J ends lost 0 bases and 9 bases respectively, with 7 bases between them. The chain's CDR3 is CASSLGIGSPLHF. In DNA form, the CDR3 reads TGTGCCAGCAGCTTGGGCATTGGTTCACCCCTCCACTTT.

The rearrangement links TRBV29-1 to TRBJ2-1; TRBD2 aligns across 9 bases. Looked up from germline, CDR1 is SQVTM and CDR2 is ANQGSEA. The J segment lost 4 bases and the V segment lost 3 bases, leaving 7 bases of the junction unmatched. The CDR3 loop spans 15 amino acids. CDR3: CSVDGAGGPYNEQFF. The DNA of the CDR3 is TGCAGCGTTGATGGGGCGGGAGGGCCTTACAATGAGCAGTTCTTC.

This sequence joins TRBV9 and TRBJ1-2, with D perhaps matching TRBD1 (5 bases). V was clipped by 3 bases and J by 4 bases, with 7 bases between them. CDR3 length equals 12 residues. Germline V gene data show CDR1 as SGDLS and CDR2 as YYNGEE. CDR3 in DNA: TGTGCCAGCAGCGGTAGGGGCTATGGCTACACCTTC. Its translation is CASSGRGYGYTF.

This clonotype was found a few times. The V call is TRBV9, the J call TRBJ2-2; D could derive from TRBD1 or TRBD2 (5 bases each). Trimming took 4 bases from V and 0 from J, leaving 10 bases between them. The CDR3 loop spans 15 amino acids. Germline V lookup: CDR1 SGDLS, CDR2 YYNGEE. The CDR3 DNA follows: TGTGCCAGCAGCAGGGGTAGCGCGAACACCGGGGAGCTGTTTTTT. It is translated as CASSRGSANTGELFF.

This clonotype was detected only a few times. This chain links TRBV4-3 with TRBJ2-3; 11 bases match TRBD2. The CDR3 covers 18 residues. Germline V gene data show CDR1 as LGHNA and CDR2 as YSLEER. The ends lost 1 base at V and 3 bases at J; junction bases unmatched: 9. CDR3 loop: CASSQVSPSGRRTDTQYF. CDR3 nucleotide sequence: TGCGCCAGCAGCCAAGTTTCCCCTAGCGGGAGGCGGACAGATACGCAGTATTTT.

This clonotype was detected a few times. The CDR3 sequence is CSAGTTVSYEQYF. CDR3 nucleotides: TGCAGTGCTGGTACGACAGTTTCCTACGAGCAGTACTTC. V is TRBV20-1 and J is TRBJ2-7; possible D gene TRBD1, 5 bases. V lost 5 bases to trimming and J lost 1 base, with 12 bases between them. CDR3 length equals 13 residues. Germline V gene sequence: CDR1 DFQATT, CDR2 SNEGSKA (reference sequence).

The chain couples TRBV7-9 to TRBJ2-3; D may be TRBD2 (6 bases). The CDR3 contains 15 residues. V was trimmed by 1 base and J by 2 bases, leaving 10 bases between them. Germline-derived CDR1 and CDR2 are SEHNR and FQNEAQ (reference sequence). The CDR3 loop reads CASSLGGRFTDTQYF. DNA of the CDR3: TGTGCCAGCAGCTTAGGGGGGAGGTTCACAGATACGCAGTATTTT.

There are a few counts of this clonotype. The chain combines TRBV6-6 with TRBJ2-7, with 9 positions matching TRBD1. Trimming removed 2 bases from V and 3 bases from J; junction bases left unmatched: 2. Germline V gene lookup returns CDR1 MNHNY and CDR2 SVGAGI (reference sequence). The CDR3 runs 14 residues. CDR3 coding DNA: TGTGCCAGCAGTTACGGGACAGGGATCTACGAGCAGTACTTC. Encoded protein: CASSYGTGIYEQYF.

V usage is TRBV5-1 and J usage is TRBJ1-6; no definite D call. Germline CDR1 is SGHRS and CDR2 is YFSETQ. The CDR3 runs to 14 residues. The germline V and J ends were trimmed by 4 bases and 7 bases, with 12 bases remaining between them. Written as DNA, the CDR3 is TGCGCCAGCAGCCCGTCGACGGAGAATTCACCCCTCCACTTT. It codes for CASSPSTENSPLHF. Looking up the rest from reference TRBV5-1 and TRBJ1-6 gives the full variable domain: KAGVTQTPRYLIKTRGQQVTLSCSPISGHRSVSWYQQTPGQGLQFLFEYFSETQRNKGNFPGRFSGRQFSNSRSEMNVSTLELGDSALYLCASSPSTENSPLHFGNGTRLTVT.

This clonotype came up many times. The chain recombines TRBV7-8 with TRBJ2-1, with 7 bases fitting TRBD2. This CDR3 has 17 amino acids. V trimming: 6 bases; J trimming: 0 bases; junction bases outside the gene matches: 11. CDR1 is SGHVS and CDR2 is FQNEAQ in the germline V gene. The DNA for the CDR3 is TGTGCCAGCAGACATGAACTAGCGCCTAGCTCCTACAATGAGCAGTTCTTC. This codes for CASRHELAPSSYNEQFF. Full variable domain (outside the CDR3, taken from reference TRBV7-8 and TRBJ2-1): GAGVSQSPRYKVAKRGQDVALRCDPISGHVSLFWYQQALGQGPEFLTYFQNEAQLDKSGLPSDRFFAERPEGSVSTLKIQRTQQEDSAVYLCASRHELAPSSYNEQFFGPGTRLTVL.